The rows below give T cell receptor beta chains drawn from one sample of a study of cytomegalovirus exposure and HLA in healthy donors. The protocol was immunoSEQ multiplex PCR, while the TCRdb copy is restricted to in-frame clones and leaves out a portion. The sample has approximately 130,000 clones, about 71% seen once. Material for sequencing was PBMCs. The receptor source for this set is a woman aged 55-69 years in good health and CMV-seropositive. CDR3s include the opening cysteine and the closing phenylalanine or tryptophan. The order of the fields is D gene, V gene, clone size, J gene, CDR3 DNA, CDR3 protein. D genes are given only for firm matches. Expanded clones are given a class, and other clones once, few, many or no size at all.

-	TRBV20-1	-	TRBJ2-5	TGCAGTGCGGGGGGGCGGGAGACCCAGTACTTC	CSAGGRETQYF
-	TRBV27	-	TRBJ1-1	TGTGCCAGCAGTTCACCCCGGGGGAGACGGAACACTGAAGCTTTCTTT	CASSSPRGRRNTEAFF
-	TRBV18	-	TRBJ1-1	TGTGCCAGCTCACCACCGGGCCAACCGAACACTGAAGCTTTCTTT	CASSPPGQPNTEAFF
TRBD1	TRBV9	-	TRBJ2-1	TGTGCCAGCAGCGTAGGGACAGGGAGTCGGGATGAGCAGTTCTTC	CASSVGTGSRDEQFF
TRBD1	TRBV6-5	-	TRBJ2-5	TGTGCCAGCAGATTAGGGGACAGGAACCAAGAGACCCAGTACTTC	CASRLGDRNQETQYF
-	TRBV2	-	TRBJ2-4	TGTGCCAGTAGAACGACAGCAAAAAACATTCAGTACTTC	CASRTTAKNIQYF
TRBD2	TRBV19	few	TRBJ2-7	TGTGCCAGTAGTCCCGGAGCGGGGGGCGGGTACGAGCAGTACTTC	CASSPGAGGGYEQYF
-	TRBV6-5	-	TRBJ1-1	TGTGCCAGCACCTGGAACACTGAAGCTTTCTTT	CASTWNTEAFF
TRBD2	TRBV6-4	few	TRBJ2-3	TGTGCCAGCAGTCCGGGACTAGCGGGGGCCCGGGCAGATACGCAGTATTTT	CASSPGLAGARADTQYF
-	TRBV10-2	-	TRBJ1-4	TGCGCCAGCCGGGCAACTAATGAAAAACTGTTTTTT	CASRATNEKLFF
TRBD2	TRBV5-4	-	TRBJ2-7	TGTGCCAGCAGCTTGAGGGAGGGGTTAACCTACGAGCAGTACTTC	CASSLREGLTYEQYF
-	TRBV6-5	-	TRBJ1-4	TGTGCCAGCAGTTACTCGAGAGGCGAAAAACTGTTTTTT	CASSYSRGEKLFF
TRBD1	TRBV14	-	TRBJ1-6	TGTGCCAGCAGGCTTACAGGGGACGTTTCACCCCTCCACTTT	CASRLTGDVSPLHF
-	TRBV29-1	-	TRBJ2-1	TGCAGCGTTGCAAAACGTCAGGGGGGTTACAATGAGCAGTTCTTC	CSVAKRQGGYNEQFF
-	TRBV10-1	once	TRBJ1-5	TGCGCCAGCAGTGAGTCAGGGGGAGTCCAGCATTTT	CASSESGGVQHF
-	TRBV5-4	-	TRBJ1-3	TGTGCCAGCAGCCTCGATACAGGGTACTCTGGAAACACCATATATTTT	CASSLDTGYSGNTIYF
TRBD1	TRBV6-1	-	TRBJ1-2	TGTGCCAGCAGTGAAGCGGGACAGGGGTTTTCTGGCTACACCTTC	CASSEAGQGFSGYTF
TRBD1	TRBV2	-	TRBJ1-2	TGTGCCAGCAGTGGGACAGGGGGAAGATCCGTCTATGGCTACACCTTC	CASSGTGGRSVYGYTF
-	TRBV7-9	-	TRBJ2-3	TGTGCCAGCAGCTTAGGGGGCAGGGTTGGAGATACGCAGTATTTT	CASSLGGRVGDTQYF
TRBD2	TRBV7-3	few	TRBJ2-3	TGTGCCAGCAGCTTAAGCCTAGCGGGGGGCACAGATACGCAGTATTTT	CASSLSLAGGTDTQYF
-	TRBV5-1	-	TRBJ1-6	TGCGCCAGCAGCTTGGCACAGAGTAATTCACCCCTCCACTTT	CASSLAQSNSPLHF
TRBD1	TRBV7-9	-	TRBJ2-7	TGTGCCAGTTCCCGGGACAGGGTAGGTCCCTACGAGCAGTACTTC	CASSRDRVGPYEQYF
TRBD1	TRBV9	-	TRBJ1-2	TGTGCCAGCAGCGTAGGTGAGGGGGCGGCAGGGGGCTACACCTTC	CASSVGEGAAGGYTF
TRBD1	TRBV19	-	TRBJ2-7	TGTGCCAGTAGTATACAGGGGGAATCCTACGAGCAGTACTTC	CASSIQGESYEQYF
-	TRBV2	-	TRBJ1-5	TGTGCCAGCAGGGCATGGAATCAGCCCCAGCATTTT	CASRAWNQPQHF
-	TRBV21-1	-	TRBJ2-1	TGTGCCAGCAGCCAAAGGCAGGATGAGCAGTTCTTC	CASSQRQDEQFF
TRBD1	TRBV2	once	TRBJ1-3	TGTGCCAGCACCCGGGACAGGGGGTCGCCATATTCTGGAAACACCATATATTTT	CASTRDRGSPYSGNTIYF
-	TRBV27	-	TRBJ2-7	TGTGCCAGCAGTTTCCAAGGCGGCGAGCAGTACTTC	CASSFQGGEQYF
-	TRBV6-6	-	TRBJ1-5	TGTGCCAGCAGTGCAGGGCGTAATCAGCCCCAGCATTTT	CASSAGRNQPQHF
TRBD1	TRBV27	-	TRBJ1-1	TGTGCCAGCAGTCCCTGGACAGGGGGTGTCACTGAAGCTTTCTTT	CASSPWTGGVTEAFF
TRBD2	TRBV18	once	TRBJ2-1	TGTGCCAGCTCACCACCGGCGGGGGGGAACAATGAGCAGTTCTTC	CASSPPAGGNNEQFF
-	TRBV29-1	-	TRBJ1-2	TGCAGCGTTGAAACGGCCCGGGTCTTCGTCTTC	CSVETARVFVF
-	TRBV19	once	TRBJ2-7	TGTGCCAGTAGTAAGCAACAGGGAGCCTACGAGCAGTACTTC	CASSKQQGAYEQYF
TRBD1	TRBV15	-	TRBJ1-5	TGTGCCACCAGCAGAGGACAGGGATTCGAGCCCCAGCATTTT	CATSRGQGFEPQHF
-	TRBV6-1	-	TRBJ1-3	TGTGCCAGCAGTGTTGAGGCATACTCTGGAAACACCATATATTTT	CASSVEAYSGNTIYF
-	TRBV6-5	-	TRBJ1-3	TGTGCCAGCAGTTACCGAGGACAGACTGGAAACACCATATATTTT	CASSYRGQTGNTIYF
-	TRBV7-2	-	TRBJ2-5	TGTGCCAGCAGCCCTCAAGAGACCCAGTACTTC	CASSPQETQYF
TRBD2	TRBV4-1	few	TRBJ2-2	TGCGCCAGCAGCCAGGGACTAGCGGGGGGGATGGACACCGGGGAGCTGTTTTTT	CASSQGLAGGMDTGELFF
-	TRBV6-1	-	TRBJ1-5	TGTGCCAGCAGTGAAGCGGTTGCGGGGGTCGGTCAGCCCCAGCATTTT	CASSEAVAGVGQPQHF
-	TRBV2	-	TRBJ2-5	TGTGCCAGCAGTGAGTGGGACTCCCGGGGGACCCAGTACTTC	CASSEWDSRGTQYF
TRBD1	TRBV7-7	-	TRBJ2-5	TGTGCCAGCAGTTTCAGGACAGGGGGTGTAGAGACCCAGTACTTC	CASSFRTGGVETQYF
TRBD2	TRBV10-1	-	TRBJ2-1	TGCGCCAGCAGCCACGGGACTAGCGGGGGGAACTACAATGAGCAGTTCTTC	CASSHGTSGGNYNEQFF
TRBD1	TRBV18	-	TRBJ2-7	TGTGCCAGCTCACTAAGGACAGGGGACGAGCAGTACTTC	CASSLRTGDEQYF
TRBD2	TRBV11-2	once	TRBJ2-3	TGTGCCAGCACAGGCGGTAGCGGGGGGGCGGGAGATACGCAGTATTTT	CASTGGSGGAGDTQYF
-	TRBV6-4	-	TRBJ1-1	TGTGCCAGCAGTGCGGTACCGAACACTGAAGCTTTCTTT	CASSAVPNTEAFF
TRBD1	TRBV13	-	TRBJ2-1	TGTGCCAGCAGGGCTCCGACAGGGGGCCGGAATGAGCAGTTCTTC	CASRAPTGGRNEQFF
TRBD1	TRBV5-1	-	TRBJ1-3	TGCGCCAGCAGGGGGACCGGGACAGCCGTCTCTGGAAACACCATATATTTT	CASRGTGTAVSGNTIYF
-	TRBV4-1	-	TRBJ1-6	TGCGCCAGCAGCCAAGAGGGCAGCTTCAAAAGCTCCTATAATTCACCCCTCCACTTT	CASSQEGSFKSSYNSPLHF
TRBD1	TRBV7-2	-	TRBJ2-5	TGTGCCAGCAGCTTAGGAGGGGCAGGGGGAGAGACCCAGTACTTC	CASSLGGAGGETQYF
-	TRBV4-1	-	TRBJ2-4	TGCGCCAGCAGCCAATTAAATCTAGCCAAAAACATTCAGTACTTC	CASSQLNLAKNIQYF
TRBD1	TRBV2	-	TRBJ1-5	TGTGCCAGCAGGGGGACAGGAGGCAATCAGCCCCAGCATTTT	CASRGTGGNQPQHF
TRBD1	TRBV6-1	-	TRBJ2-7	TGTGCCAGCAGTGAATTGGGGACAGTTGCCTCCTACGAGCAGTACTTC	CASSELGTVASYEQYF
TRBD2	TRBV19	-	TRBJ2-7	TGTGCCAGTAGTGCTTTGACTAGCGGGGACTCTTACGAGCAGTACTTC	CASSALTSGDSYEQYF
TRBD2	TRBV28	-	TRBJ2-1	TGTGCCAGCTATACCCTCCGGCTAGCGGGGGGCGGGGGAATCACTAATGAGCAGTTCTTC	CASYTLRLAGGGGITNEQFF
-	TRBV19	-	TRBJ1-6	TGTGCCAGACTAACAATTCAGACCTATAATTCACCCCTCCACTTT	CARLTIQTYNSPLHF
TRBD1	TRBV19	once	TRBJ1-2	TGTGCCAGTAGTATGTTCCAGGGGGGTCCCCTTATCGGCTACACCTTC	CASSMFQGGPLIGYTF
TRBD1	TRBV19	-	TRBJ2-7	TGTGCCAGTAACCCGGGACAGGGCCGATCCTACGAGCAGTACTTC	CASNPGQGRSYEQYF
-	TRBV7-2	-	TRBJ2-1	TGTGCCAGCAAGCGTCCGGCGGGACCTGAGCAGTTCTTC	CASKRPAGPEQFF
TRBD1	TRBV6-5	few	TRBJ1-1	TGTGCCAGCAGAGGGGGGACAGGGGCTTTTGAAGCTTTCTTT	CASRGGTGAFEAFF